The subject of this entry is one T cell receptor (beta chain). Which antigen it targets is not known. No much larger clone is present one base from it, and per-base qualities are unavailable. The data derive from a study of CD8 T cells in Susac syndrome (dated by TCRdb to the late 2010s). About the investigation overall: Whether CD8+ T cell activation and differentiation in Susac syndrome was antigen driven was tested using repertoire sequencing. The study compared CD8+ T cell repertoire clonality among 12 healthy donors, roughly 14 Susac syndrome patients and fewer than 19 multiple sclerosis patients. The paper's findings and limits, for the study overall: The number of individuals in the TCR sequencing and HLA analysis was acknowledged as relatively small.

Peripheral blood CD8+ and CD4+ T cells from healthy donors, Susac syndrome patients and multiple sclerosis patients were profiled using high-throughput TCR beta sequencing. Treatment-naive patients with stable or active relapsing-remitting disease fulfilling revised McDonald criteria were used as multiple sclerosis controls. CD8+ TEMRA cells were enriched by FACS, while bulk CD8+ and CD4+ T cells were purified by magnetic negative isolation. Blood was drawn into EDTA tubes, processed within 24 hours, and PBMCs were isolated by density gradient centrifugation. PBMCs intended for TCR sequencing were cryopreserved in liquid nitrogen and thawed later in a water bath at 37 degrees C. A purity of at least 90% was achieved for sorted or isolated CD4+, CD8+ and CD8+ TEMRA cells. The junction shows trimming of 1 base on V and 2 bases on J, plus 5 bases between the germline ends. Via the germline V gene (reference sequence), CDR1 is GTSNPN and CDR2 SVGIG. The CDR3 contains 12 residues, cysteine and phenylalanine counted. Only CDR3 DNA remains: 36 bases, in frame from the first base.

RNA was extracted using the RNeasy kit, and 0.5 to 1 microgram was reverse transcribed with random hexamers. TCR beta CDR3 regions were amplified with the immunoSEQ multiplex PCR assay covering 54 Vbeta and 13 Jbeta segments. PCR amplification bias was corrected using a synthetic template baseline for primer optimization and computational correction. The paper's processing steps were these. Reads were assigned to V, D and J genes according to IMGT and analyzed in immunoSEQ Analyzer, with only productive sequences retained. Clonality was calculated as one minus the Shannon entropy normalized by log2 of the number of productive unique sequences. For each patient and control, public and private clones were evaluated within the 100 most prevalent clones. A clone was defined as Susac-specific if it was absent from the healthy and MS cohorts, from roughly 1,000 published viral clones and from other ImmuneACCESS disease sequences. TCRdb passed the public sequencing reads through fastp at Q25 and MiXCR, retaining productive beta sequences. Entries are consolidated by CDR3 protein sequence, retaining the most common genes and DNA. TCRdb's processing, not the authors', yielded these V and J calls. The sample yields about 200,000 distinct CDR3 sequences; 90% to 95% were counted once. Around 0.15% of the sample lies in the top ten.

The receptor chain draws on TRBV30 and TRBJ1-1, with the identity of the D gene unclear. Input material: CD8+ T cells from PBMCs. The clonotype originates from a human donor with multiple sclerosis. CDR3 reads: CAWSAGNTEAFF. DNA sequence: TGTGCCTGGAGTGCAGGAAACACTGAAGCTTTCTTT.